Shown below are 32 T cell receptor beta chains from a single sample sequenced in a study of blood T cell repertoires in COVID-19. Here immunoSEQ multiplex PCR was the method, and the copy in TCRdb shows in-frame clones only, minus some. Of 200,000 or so clones listed, 82% are singletons. Material: peripheral blood. These receptors all come from a human donor with acute or convalescent COVID-19. The donor label of this sample is uncertain.

The chain joins TRBV9 to TRBJ2-7; D may be TRBD2 (6 bases). Germline V gene data show CDR1 as SGDLS and CDR2 as YYNGEE. The V and J ends lost 4 bases and 7 bases respectively, with 27 bases between them. The CDR3 runs 17 residues. The CDR3 DNA reads as TGTGCCAGCAGCACAGGAGGGACCTCGAACCCCCTGGGGGAGCAGTACTTC. Translated: CASSTGGTSNPLGEQYF. Supplemented by reference TRBV9 and TRBJ2-7, the full variable domain reads DSGVTQTPKHLITATGQRVTLRCSPRSGDLSVYWYQQSLDQGLQFLIQYYNGEERAKGNILERFSAQQFPDLHSELNLSSLELGDSALYFCASSTGGTSNPLGEQYFGPGTRLTVT.

The chain couples TRBV28 to TRBJ1-5; 9 bases are shared with TRBD1. In germline, CDR1 is MDHEN, CDR2 SYDVKM. The CDR3 length is 15 residues. With 6 bases clipped from V and 7 bases from J, the junction kept 10 bases outside the gene matches. The DNA for the CDR3 is TGTGCCAGCAGAACTACAGGGGGCGAGGGCCAGCCCCAGCATTTT. It yields the protein CASRTTGGEGQPQHF.

The chain recombines TRBV7-3 with TRBJ2-1, with 8 bases lining up with TRBD1. V lost 5 bases and J lost 7; bases outside the gene matches: 7. CDR1 and CDR2 (germline): SGHTA, FQGTGA. The CDR3 spans 14 residues. The CDR3 loop is CASSPRQGRNEQFF. The CDR3, as DNA: TGTGCCAGCAGCCCACGACAGGGGAGGAATGAGCAGTTCTTC.

The chain joins TRBV18 to TRBJ1-4, with 10 bases aligning to TRBD1. CDR3 size: 14 residues. The germline CDR1 and CDR2 sequences are KGHSH and LQKENI. V lost 3 bases and J lost 8; bases outside the gene matches: 3. CDR3 sequence reads: CASSPGTGEEKLFF. DNA of the CDR3: TGTGCCAGCTCACCTGGGACAGGGGAAGAAAAACTGTTTTTT.

V and J are TRBV6-1 and TRBJ2-5, with D perhaps matching TRBD1 (6 bases). Germline assignment: CDR1 MNHNS and CDR2 SASEGT. The CDR3 is 15 residues long. The germline V and J ends were trimmed by 2 bases and 4 bases, with 14 bases remaining between them. The CDR3 protein is CASSEPGQPPETQYF. The CDR3 bases are TGTGCCAGCAGTGAACCGGGACAACCCCCAGAGACCCAGTACTTC.

The chain is built from TRBV27 and TRBJ1-2; unclear D gene. V was trimmed by 4 bases and J by 4 bases, leaving 10 bases between them. CDR3 length equals 13 residues. CDR1 and CDR2 from the germline V gene are MNHEY and SMNVEV (reference sequence). This CDR3 reads CASSWAIGYGYTF. CDR3 nucleotides: TGTGCCAGCAGTTGGGCGATTGGCTATGGCTACACCTTC.

The chain combines TRBV12-3 or TRBV12-4 with TRBJ2-1; D is possibly TRBD2 (5 bases). The V and J ends lost 6 bases and 15 bases respectively, with 15 bases between them. This CDR3 region has 11 residues. The CDR3 DNA reads TGTGCCAGCAGCGCGGGCTTTACGCCGTTCTTC. Translating it yields CASSAGFTPFF.

The chain links TRBV2 to TRBJ2-5, with D perhaps matching TRBD1 (6 bases). Germline V lookup: CDR1 SNHLY, CDR2 FYNNEI. The V end was cut by 4 bases, the J end by 3 bases, with 9 bases between. There are 13 residues in the CDR3. The CDR3 DNA reads as TGTGCCAGCAGTGGGACAGAGAAAGAGACCCAGTACTTC. Its protein product is CASSGTEKETQYF.

The chain uses TRBV6-5 and TRBJ2-3; a possible D gene is TRBD2 (7 bases). Germline CDR1 and CDR2: MNHEY and SVGAGI. Trimming left V 9 bases short and J 5 bases short, with 15 bases between. There are 13 residues in the CDR3. The CDR3 here is CASGGGRGDTQYF. The CDR3, as DNA: TGTGCCAGTGGAGGGGGGAGGGGAGATACGCAGTATTTT.

The sample holds one count of this clone. V usage is TRBV18 and J usage is TRBJ2-3; 9 positions match TRBD2. The CDR3 extends over 15 amino acids. Trimming at V came to 3 bases and at J to 5 bases, leaving 6 bases not matched to a gene. CDR1 is KGHSH, CDR2 LQKENI, per germline. The CDR3 coding sequence is TGTGCCAGCTCACCCCCGGGACTAGCACGAGATACGCAGTATTTT. Translated, it gives CASSPPGLARDTQYF.

The J gene is TRBJ2-3, the V gene TRBV2; 7 bases are a match to TRBD1. After removal of 8 bases from V and 2 bases from J, the junction contained 13 bases not matched to a gene. CDR1 SNHLY and CDR2 FYNNEI come from the germline V gene. The CDR3 sequence is 16 residues long. This chain's CDR3 is CASPGSGQEITDTQYF. The CDR3 DNA reads as TGTGCCAGCCCGGGGTCAGGACAGGAGATCACAGATACGCAGTATTTT.

This chain uses TRBV14 with TRBJ2-7, with 9 bases lining up with TRBD2. This CDR3 spans 14 amino acids. Germline trimming cut 6 bases from V and 0 bases from J; bases unmatched to any gene: 3. Germline lookup yields CDR1 SGHDN and CDR2 FVKESK. The CDR3 reads CASRPSGASYEQYF. CDR3 DNA sequence: TGTGCCAGCAGACCTAGCGGGGCCTCCTACGAGCAGTACTTC.

This chain links TRBV21-1 with TRBJ1-1. TRBV21-1 is annotated as a pseudogene. The CDR3 contains 18 residues. CDR3 nucleotides: TGTGCCAGCAGCAGCTCGCCACTAAGGCGGGGATCGGACACTGAAGCTTTCTTT. Translating gives CASSSSPLRRGSDTEAFF.

The V and J genes are TRBV5-4 and TRBJ2-2, with 7 bases that match TRBD2. After removal of 4 bases from V and 2 bases from J, the junction contained 8 bases not matched to a gene. Germline CDR1 and CDR2: SGHNT and YYREEE (reference sequence). The CDR3 is 16 amino acids. The CDR3 DNA reads as TGTGCCAGCAGCCCCCGGACTAGTACAAACACCGGGGAGCTGTTTTTT. This encodes CASSPRTSTNTGELFF.

The CDR3: CASSERVRGYNQPQHF. In nucleotides, the CDR3 is TGTGCCAGCAGTGAAAGGGTACGAGGGTACAATCAGCCCCAGCATTTT. The chain has TRBV6-1 and TRBJ1-5; no clear D. Germline lookup yields CDR1 MNHNS and CDR2 SASEGT. Deletions cut 2 bases from V and 3 bases from J, with 14 bases between. CDR3 length: 16 residues.

The chain recombines TRBV19 with TRBJ1-5; D remains ambiguous. V lost 7 bases and J 2 bases, leaving 24 bases between the germline ends. Germline V gene data show CDR1 as LNHDA and CDR2 as SQIVND (reference sequence). This CDR3 region has 18 residues. In DNA form, the CDR3 reads TGTGCCAGTACCAAAAATCCGACGACAACCCTGGGCAATCAGCCCCAGCATTTT. It specifies CASTKNPTTTLGNQPQHF.

In DNA, the CDR3 is TGTGCCAGCACCAGGACAGGGGGCCTTTACATCTCCTACGAGCAGTACTTC. It encodes CASTRTGGLYISYEQYF. V is TRBV27 and J is TRBJ2-7; 11 positions agree with TRBD1. J gave up 0 bases and V 7 bases, and 11 bases lay outside the gene matches. This CDR3 has 17 residues. Germline CDR1 reads MNHEY; CDR2 reads SMNVEV (reference sequence).

This clone came up a few times. V usage is TRBV28 and J usage is TRBJ2-7; D is unresolved. Trimming removed 5 bases from V and 6 bases from J, with 14 bases in between. CDR1 MDHEN and CDR2 SYDVKM come from the germline V gene. The CDR3 is 13 residues long. The CDR3 bases are TGTGCCAGCAGTCTTACCTTTACGGGCGAGCAGTACTTC. The encoded protein is CASSLTFTGEQYF.

The V gene is TRBV7-2, the J gene TRBJ2-3; 9 bases line up with TRBD2. The ends lost 5 bases at V and 1 base at J; junction bases unmatched: 7. The CDR3 extends over 16 amino acids. Germline V gene sequence: CDR1 SGHTA, CDR2 FQGNSA. As DNA, the CDR3 is TGTGCCAGCAGCGGCCGTCGACTAGCGGGCACAGATACGCAGTATTTT. The encoded protein is CASSGRRLAGTDTQYF.

This chain links TRBV6-5 with TRBJ1-2, with D possibly TRBD1 on 6 matching bases. Per the germline V gene, CDR1 is MNHEY and CDR2 is SVGAGI. This CDR3 has 14 residues. V lost 6 bases to trimming and J lost 0 bases, with 11 bases between them. The CDR3 here is CASRDRTANYGYTF. The CDR3 region has the DNA TGTGCCAGCAGAGACCGGACAGCTAACTATGGCTACACCTTC.

The V call is TRBV5-1, the J call TRBJ1-4; possibly TRBD1 for D (6 bases). Trimming shortened V by 3 bases and J by 5 bases, and 11 bases separated the two germline ends. The germline V gene has CDR1 SGHRS and CDR2 YFSETQ. CDR3 length equals 14 residues. CDR3 amino acids: CASSSGQMNEKLFF. The DNA of the CDR3 is TGCGCCAGCAGCTCTGGACAGATGAATGAAAAACTGTTTTTT.

The chain has TRBV15 and TRBJ2-4, with 12 bases identical to TRBD2. CDR3 size: 18 residues. In germline, CDR1 is LNHNV, CDR2 YYDKDF (reference sequence). Losses at the gene ends were 0 bases for V and 8 bases for J; bases not matched to a gene: 11. CDR3 in DNA: TGTGCCACCAGCAGAGACCAGACTAGCGGGAGTTCGCAAGACATTCAGTACTTC. It codes for CATSRDQTSGSSQDIQYF.

This sequence joins TRBV9 and TRBJ2-5, with 8 bases aligning to TRBD2. V dropped 2 bases and J dropped 5; count of bases not matched to a gene: 8. Germline CDR1 SGDLS, CDR2 YYNGEE. This CDR3 contains 15 residues. CDR3 sequence reads: CASSVSGSGPETQYF. CDR3 sequence (DNA): TGTGCCAGCAGCGTGAGCGGGAGCGGTCCGGAGACCCAGTACTTC.

V usage is TRBV2 and J usage is TRBJ1-2; a possible D gene is TRBD1 (6 bases). V shed 8 bases and J shed 3 bases, with 13 bases lying between them. CDR1 and CDR2 (germline): SNHLY, FYNNEI. The CDR3 spans 13 residues. The CDR3 here is CASDYRTDYGYTF. Here the CDR3 DNA reads TGTGCCAGCGATTACAGGACAGACTATGGCTACACCTTC.

The chain joins TRBV7-2 to TRBJ2-3, with a tentative D call TRBD2 (6 bases). CDR1 is SGHTA and CDR2 is FQGNSA in the germline V gene. CDR3 length equals 15 residues. The V and J ends lost 0 bases and 4 bases respectively, with 11 bases between them. For the CDR3, the DNA is TGTGCCAGCAGCTTAGCGGGAGGAGGATCAGATACGCAGTATTTT. It specifies CASSLAGGGSDTQYF.

The J gene is TRBJ2-3, the V gene TRBV6-4, with D possibly being TRBD2 (5 bases). Trimming took off 3 bases at V and 6 bases at J, with 16 bases between the two ends. Germline V gene data show CDR1 as MRHNA and CDR2 as SNTAGT. The CDR3 is 15 amino acids. This CDR3 reads CASSEGALLGDTQYF. In nucleotides, the CDR3 is TGTGCCAGCAGTGAGGGAGCGCTGCTGGGCGATACGCAGTATTTT.

The chain has TRBV6-5 and TRBJ1-2; the D gene is possibly TRBD1 (6 bases). This CDR3 is 12 amino acids long. The V gene lost 4 bases and the J gene lost 3 bases, with 6 bases spanning the gap. Germline V gives CDR1 MNHEY, CDR2 SVGAGI. The CDR3 DNA reads TGTGCCAGCAGTTCAGGGGACTATGGCTACACCTTC. It yields the protein CASSSGDYGYTF.

CDR3 sequence (DNA): TGTGCCAGCAGTTTAAGGGCTAGCAGCTACAATGAGCAGTTCTTC. Its protein product is CASSLRASSYNEQFF. V gene TRBV28 combines with J gene TRBJ2-1; a possible D gene is TRBD2 (5 bases). This CDR3 comprises 15 residues. The V gene lost 2 bases and the J gene lost 3 bases, with 11 bases spanning the gap. Per germline, CDR1 MDHEN and CDR2 SYDVKM.

The CDR3 nucleotides are TGTGCCAGCAAAACAGGGGAAACGGACATTCAGTACTTC. Residues: CASKTGETDIQYF. The J gene is TRBJ2-4, the V gene TRBV6-5; 7 nucleotides align to TRBD1. The germline CDR1 and CDR2 sequences are MNHEY and SVGAGI. The CDR3 totals 13 residues. Trimming at V came to 7 bases and at J to 8 bases, leaving 8 bases not matched to a gene.

The chain is built from TRBV5-1 and TRBJ2-1; 11 bases fit TRBD1. Looked up from germline, CDR1 is SGHRS and CDR2 is YFSETQ. The CDR3 has 17 residues. The V gene end was trimmed by 3 bases and the J gene end by 10 bases; junction bases not matched to a gene: 15. The CDR3 coding sequence is TGCGCCAGCAGCTCAGGACAGGGGGCTGGAGTAGGTCTCGAGCAGTTCTTC. The encoded protein is CASSSGQGAGVGLEQFF.

This rearrangement joins TRBV5-8 to TRBJ1-4; D gene ambiguous. The V gene's germline CDR1 is SGHTS and CDR2 YDEGEE. The CDR3 has 11 amino acids. The germline V and J ends were trimmed by 0 bases and 10 bases, with 4 bases remaining between them. The CDR3 loop is CASSLVGKLFF. The CDR3 bases are TGTGCCAGCAGCTTGGTCGGAAAACTGTTTTTT.

The chain uses TRBV18 and TRBJ1-2; possibly TRBD1 for D (5 bases). Germline values: CDR1 KGHSH, CDR2 LQKENI. This CDR3 has 13 amino acids. The V end was cut by 3 bases, the J end by 12 bases, with 17 bases between. The CDR3 loop is CASSPDNTGTHTF. The CDR3 bases are TGTGCCAGCTCACCCGATAATACCGGGACTCACACCTTC.